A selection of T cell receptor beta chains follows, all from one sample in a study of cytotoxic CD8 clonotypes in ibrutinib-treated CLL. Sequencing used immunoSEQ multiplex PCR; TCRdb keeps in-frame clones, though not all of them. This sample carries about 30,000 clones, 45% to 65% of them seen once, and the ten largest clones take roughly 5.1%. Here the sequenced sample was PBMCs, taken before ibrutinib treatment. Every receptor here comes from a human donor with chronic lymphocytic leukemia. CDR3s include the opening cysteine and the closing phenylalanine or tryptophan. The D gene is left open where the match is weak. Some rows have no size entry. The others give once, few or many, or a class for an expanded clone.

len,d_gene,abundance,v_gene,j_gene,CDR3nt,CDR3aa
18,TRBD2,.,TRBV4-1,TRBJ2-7,TGCGCCAGCAGCCAAGTCTCAGGGCTGGCGGGACTATCCTACGAGCAGTACTTC,CASSQVSGLAGLSYEQYF
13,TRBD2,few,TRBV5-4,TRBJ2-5,TGTGCCAGCGGGACTAGCGGGCAAGAGACCCAGTACTTC,CASGTSGQETQYF
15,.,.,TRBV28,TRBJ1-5,TGTGCCAGCAGGACAAGCGGCAGTAGCAATCAGCCCCAGCATTTT,CASRTSGSSNQPQHF
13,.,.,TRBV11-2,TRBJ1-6,TGTGCCAGCAGCTTCGTACGCAATTCACCCCTCCACTTT,CASSFVRNSPLHF
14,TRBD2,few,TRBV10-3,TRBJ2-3,TGTGCCATCAGTGGCGGGAGTCCGACAGATACGCAGTATTTT,CAISGGSPTDTQYF
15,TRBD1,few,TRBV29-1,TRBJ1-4,TGCAGCGTTCTATTTCGGACAGGGTCTAATGAAAAACTGTTTTTT,CSVLFRTGSNEKLFF
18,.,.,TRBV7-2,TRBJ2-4,TGTGCCAGCAGCTTAGGAGGACAGACAACTATAGCCAAAAACATTCAGTACTTC,CASSLGGQTTIAKNIQYF
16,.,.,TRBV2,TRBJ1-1,TGTGCCAGCAGTGAAATAGCAGGGCTGAGGCGCACTGAAGCTTTCTTT,CASSEIAGLRRTEAFF
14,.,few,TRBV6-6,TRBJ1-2,TGTGCCAGCAGTTACTCGAACAGGGTGTATGGCTACACCTTC,CASSYSNRVYGYTF
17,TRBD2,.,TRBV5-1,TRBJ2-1,TGCGCCAGCAGCTTGAGTGGCCCCTATACTAGCGGGACTGAGCAGTTCTTC,CASSLSGPYTSGTEQFF
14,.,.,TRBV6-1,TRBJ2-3,TGTGCCAGCAGTACCCAAGGGGCCCCAGATACGCAGTATTTT,CASSTQGAPDTQYF
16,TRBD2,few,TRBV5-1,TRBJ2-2,TGCGCCAGCAGCTTGGCCGTAGCGGGTGGCACCGGGGAGCTGTTTTTT,CASSLAVAGGTGELFF
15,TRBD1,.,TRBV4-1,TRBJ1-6,TGCGCCAGCAGCCAGGACAGGGGCTATAATTCACCCCTCCACTTT,CASSQDRGYNSPLHF
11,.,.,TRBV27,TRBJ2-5,TGTGCCAGCAGTGGGCCAGGGACCCAGTACTTC,CASSGPGTQYF
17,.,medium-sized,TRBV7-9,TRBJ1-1,TGTGCCAGCAGCTTAACGGGCCCTGGCAGGGCCGACACTGAAGCTTTCTTT,CASSLTGPGRADTEAFF
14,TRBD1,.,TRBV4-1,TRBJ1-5,TGCGCCAGCAGCCAAACCGCACAGGGGGTGGCCCAGCATTTT,CASSQTAQGVAQHF
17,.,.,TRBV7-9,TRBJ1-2,TGTGCCAGCAGCTTAGTTTTAGGACATAAGACTAACTATGGCTACACCTTC,CASSLVLGHKTNYGYTF
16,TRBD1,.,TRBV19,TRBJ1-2,TGTGCCAGTAGCGCGAAAACCACAGGGGGCGCAGGTGGCTACACCTTC,CASSAKTTGGAGGYTF
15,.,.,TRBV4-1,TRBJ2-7,TGCGCCAGCAGCCAAGTAGGCAGGGTTCTCGAGTACCAGTACTTC,CASSQVGRVLEYQYF
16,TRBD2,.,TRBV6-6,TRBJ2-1,TGTGCCAGCACCCCCCGCCGGACTAGATACTACAATGAGCAGTTCTTC,CASTPRRTRYYNEQFF
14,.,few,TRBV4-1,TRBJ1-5,TGCGCCAGCAGCCAAGGCGTCCGGAATCAGCCCCAGCATTTT,CASSQGVRNQPQHF
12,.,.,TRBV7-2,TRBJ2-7,TGTGCCAGCAGCCGGGACCACTACGAGCAGTACTTC,CASSRDHYEQYF
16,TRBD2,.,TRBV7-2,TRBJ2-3,TGTGCCAGCAGCTTAGCCGGGGGGGTTAGCACAGATACGCAGTATTTT,CASSLAGGVSTDTQYF
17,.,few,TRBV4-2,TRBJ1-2,TGTGCCAGCAGCCAAGATGAGGGACGTTCCTATCGATGGGGCTACACCTTC,CASSQDEGRSYRWGYTF
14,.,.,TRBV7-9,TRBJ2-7,TGTGCCAGCAGCAAACCGCGTAACCCCTACGAGCAGTACTTC,CASSKPRNPYEQYF
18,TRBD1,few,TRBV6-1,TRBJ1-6,TGTGCCAGCAGTGCCCGCCCCGGACAGGCCGTGGCTGGGTCACCCCTCCACTTT,CASSARPGQAVAGSPLHF
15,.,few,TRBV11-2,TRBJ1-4,TGTGCCAGCAGCTTGGTGGCTCAGGTTAATGAAAAACTGTTTTTT,CASSLVAQVNEKLFF
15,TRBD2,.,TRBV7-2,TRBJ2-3,TGTGCCAGCAGTCCGGGACTAGCGAGCACAGATACGCAGTATTTT,CASSPGLASTDTQYF
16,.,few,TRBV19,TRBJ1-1,TGTGCCAGTAGTCCGAAGTCGACATCCATGAACACTGAAGCTTTCTTT,CASSPKSTSMNTEAFF
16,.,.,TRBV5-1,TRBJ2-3,TGCGCCAGCAGCTTGGACTCGGGTACCCGCACAGATACGCAGTATTTT,CASSLDSGTRTDTQYF
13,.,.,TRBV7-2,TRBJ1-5,TGTGCCAGCAGCTTATCCCCGTATCAGCCCCAGCATTTT,CASSLSPYQPQHF
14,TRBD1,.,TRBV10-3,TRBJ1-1,TGTGCCATCAGTATGGGACAGGGTACGGCTGAAGCTTTCTTT,CAISMGQGTAEAFF
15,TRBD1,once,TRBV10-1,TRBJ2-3,TGCGCCAGCAGTGAATCGGGACAGGGAGTCGATACGCAGTATTTT,CASSESGQGVDTQYF
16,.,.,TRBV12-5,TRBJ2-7,TGTGCTAGTGGTTTGTCGACAGGTCCCCCCCTCTACGAGCAGTACTTC,CASGLSTGPPLYEQYF
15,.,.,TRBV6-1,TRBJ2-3,TGTGCCAGCAGTGAGCCGGGGGCCAGCACAGATACGCAGTATTTT,CASSEPGASTDTQYF
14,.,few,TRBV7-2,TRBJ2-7,TGTGCCAGCAGCTTATTTGCAGGGGGAGGCGAGCAGTACTTC,CASSLFAGGGEQYF
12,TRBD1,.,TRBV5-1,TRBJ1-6,TGCGCCAGCAGCATCGACAGGGGACCCCTCCACTTT,CASSIDRGPLHF
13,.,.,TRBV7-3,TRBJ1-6,TGTGCCAGCAGCTTTCAACCCAATTCACCCCTCCACTTT,CASSFQPNSPLHF
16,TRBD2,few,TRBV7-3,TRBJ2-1,TGTGCCAGCAGCTTAACGCCACTAGCGGGGGTGAATGAGCAGTTCTTC,CASSLTPLAGVNEQFF
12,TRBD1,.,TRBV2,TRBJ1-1,TGTGCCAGCAGCCGGGACAGCCGCGAAGCTTTCTTT,CASSRDSREAFF
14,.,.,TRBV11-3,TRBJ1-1,TGTGCCACCCACGGGTGGGCGCCGGACACTGAAGCTTTCTTT,CATHGWAPDTEAFF
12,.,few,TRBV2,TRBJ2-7,TGTGCCAGCAGCAGGGGTCGCTACGAGCAGTACTTC,CASSRGRYEQYF
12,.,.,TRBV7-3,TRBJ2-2,TGTGCCAGCAGCTTGTCCAGCGGGGAGCTGTTTTTT,CASSLSSGELFF
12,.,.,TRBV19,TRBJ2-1,TGTGCCAGTAGTAGACAGTACAATGAGCAGTTCTTC,CASSRQYNEQFF
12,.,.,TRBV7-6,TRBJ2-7,TGTGCCAGCAGCTCCGTACCCTACGAGCAGTACTTC,CASSSVPYEQYF
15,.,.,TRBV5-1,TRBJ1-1,TGCGCCAGCAGCTTGGGACAGAATCGCAGGACTGAAGCTTTCTTT,CASSLGQNRRTEAFF
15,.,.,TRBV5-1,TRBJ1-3,TGCGCCAGCAGCTCGGCGGGTGGCTCTGGAAACACCATATATTTT,CASSSAGGSGNTIYF
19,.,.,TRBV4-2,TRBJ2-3,TGTGCCAGCAGCCAAGAAGGCCCAATTAGAGGGTTTAGCACAGATACGCAGTATTTT,CASSQEGPIRGFSTDTQYF
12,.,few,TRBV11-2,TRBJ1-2,TGTGCCAGCAGCTTAGCGGGGAATGGCTACACCTTC,CASSLAGNGYTF
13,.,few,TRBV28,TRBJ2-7,TGTGCCAGCAGTCTCGACTGGAACTACGAGCAGTACTTC,CASSLDWNYEQYF
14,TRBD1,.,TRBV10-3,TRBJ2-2,TGTGCCATCCGGGGACAGGGTGACACCGGGGAGCTGTTTTTT,CAIRGQGDTGELFF
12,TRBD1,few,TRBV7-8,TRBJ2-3,TGTGCCAGCAGCTTTGACAGGGGGCGCGAGAATTTT,CASSFDRGRENF